Listed here are 20 T cell receptor beta chains from one sample, sequenced in a study of cytomegalovirus exposure and HLA in healthy donors. PCR involved 60 Vbeta and 13 Jbeta primers. The assay was immunoSEQ multiplex PCR, and TCRdb's table has in-frame clones only and misses some. The data contain about 190,000 clones, roughly 77% of them singletons. The sample taken for sequencing was PBMCs. The origin of the receptors is a man younger than 45 in good health and CMV-seropositive.

This rearrangement joins TRBV7-2 to TRBJ1-1; the match to TRBD1 covers 8 bases. The junction had 6 bases not matched to a gene; V was cut back by 5 bases and J by 10 bases. From germline, CDR1 is SGHTA and CDR2 FQGNSA. This CDR3 comprises 12 residues. CDR3 nucleotides: TGTGCCAGCAGCCAGGGGGCGCGGGGAGCTTTCTTT. Protein product: CASSQGARGAFF.

This chain joins TRBV5-1 and TRBJ2-2; the D gene is possibly TRBD1 (6 bases). V gave up 5 bases and J gave up 9 bases, with 20 bases separating them. The germline gives CDR1 SGHRS, CDR2 YFSETQ. CDR3 length equals 15 residues. The CDR3 DNA follows: TGCGCCAGCAGACAACAGGGAGCGGCTGCCCGGGAGCTGTTTTTT. The encoded protein is CASRQQGAAARELFF. The variable domain in full, with the rest retrieved from reference TRBV5-1 and TRBJ2-2, is KAGVTQTPRYLIKTRGQQVTLSCSPISGHRSVSWYQQTPGQGLQFLFEYFSETQRNKGNFPGRFSGRQFSNSRSEMNVSTLELGDSALYLCASRQQGAAARELFFGEGSRLTVL.

V is TRBV7-2 and J is TRBJ2-4, with 8 nucleotides matching TRBD2. There are 16 residues in the CDR3. CDR1 is SGHTA, CDR2 FQGNSA, per germline. With V trimmed by 6 bases and J by 10 bases, 17 bases remained unmatched. In DNA, the CDR3 is TGTGCCAGCAGTTACCTGCCGGCGGGGGGCAGCGGGATTCAGTACTTC. It is translated as CASSYLPAGGSGIQYF. The full variable domain, rest sourced from reference TRBV7-2 and TRBJ2-4, is GAGVSQSPSNKVTEKGKDVELRCDPISGHTALYWYRQSLGQGLEFLIYFQGNSAPDKSGLPSDRFSAERTGGSVSTLTIQRTQQEDSAVYLCASSYLPAGGSGIQYFGAGTRLSVL.

This chain's CDR3 is CASSLGRPVQETQYF. In DNA, the CDR3 is TGTGCCAGCAGCTTGGGTCGCCCGGTCCAAGAGACCCAGTACTTC. The rearrangement uses TRBV5-4 and TRBJ2-5; D gene uncertain. Trimming pared 0 bases from V and 1 base from J, leaving 10 bases between. CDR1 is SGHNT and CDR2 is YYREEE in the germline V gene (reference sequence). There are 15 residues in the CDR3.

This rearrangement joins TRBV6-6 to TRBJ1-5, with D possibly matching TRBD1 (6 bases). Germline CDR1 is MNHNY and CDR2 is SVGAGI (reference sequence). CDR3 length equals 15 residues. The V gene lost 2 bases and the J gene lost 0 bases, with 8 bases spanning the gap. The DNA for the CDR3 is TGTGCCAGCAGTTACGACAGGAATAGCAATCAGCCCCAGCATTTT. Its protein is CASSYDRNSNQPQHF.

The chain uses TRBV25-1 and TRBJ2-5; 7 bases are a match to TRBD1. Germline V gives CDR1 MGHDK, CDR2 SYGVNS. The ends lost 3 bases at V and 0 bases at J; junction bases unmatched: 10. The CDR3 spans 17 residues. CDR3 residues: CASSDEAPGTDQETQYF. The CDR3 DNA follows: TGTGCCAGCAGTGACGAGGCTCCCGGGACAGACCAAGAGACCCAGTACTTC.

This clone came up once. CDR3 loop: CASRPGTGAGELFF. The CDR3 DNA sequence: TGTGCCAGCAGGCCCGGGACAGGGGCCGGGGAGCTGTTTTTT. The chain links TRBV11-2 to TRBJ2-2, with 10 bases lining up with TRBD1. The V segment lost 6 bases and the J segment 6 bases; nucleotides outside the gene matches: 4. There are 14 residues in the CDR3. Per the germline V gene, CDR1 is SGHAT and CDR2 is FQNNGV.

The V call is TRBV6-5, the J call TRBJ1-1, with 8 bases identical to TRBD1. Per the germline V gene, CDR1 is MNHEY and CDR2 is SVGAGI. The CDR3 sequence is 15 residues long. With 6 bases clipped from V and 0 bases from J, the junction kept 6 bases outside the gene matches. CDR3 loop: CASRFEGQVNTEAFF. Here the CDR3 DNA reads TGTGCCAGCAGATTTGAGGGACAGGTGAACACTGAAGCTTTCTTT.

The chain has TRBV7-6 and TRBJ2-7; perhaps TRBD1 as D (5 bases). V was clipped by 1 base and J by 2 bases, with 12 bases between them. The CDR3 consists of 15 residues. The germline V gene encodes CDR1 SGHVS and CDR2 FNYEAQ. CDR3 sequence reads: CASSLEGARAYEQYF. CDR3 nucleotides: TGTGCCAGCAGCTTAGAGGGCGCCAGGGCCTACGAGCAGTACTTC. The whole variable domain, remainder taken from reference TRBV7-6 and TRBJ2-7, is GAGVSQSPRYKVTKRGQDVALRCDPISGHVSLYWYRQALGQGPEFLTYFNYEAQQDKSGLPNDRFSAERPEGSISTLTIQRTEQRDSAMYRCASSLEGARAYEQYFGPGTRLTVT.

This clone was detected once. The chain is built from TRBV10-3 and TRBJ1-2; the D gene is possibly TRBD1 (6 bases). Trimming removed 7 bases from V and 4 bases from J, with 19 bases in between. The CDR3 extends over 15 amino acids. In germline, CDR1 is ENHRY, CDR2 SYGVKD. CDR3: CAIMVYREGSYGYTF. The CDR3 DNA reads TGTGCCATCATGGTATACAGGGAAGGAAGCTATGGCTACACCTTC.

The chain couples TRBV30 to TRBJ1-1; D unclear. CDR3 length: 12 residues. Trimming took off 2 bases at V and 1 base at J, with 5 bases between the two ends. Germline CDR1 is GTSNPN and CDR2 is SVGIG (reference sequence). This CDR3 is CAWSPGNTEAFF. Written as DNA, the CDR3 is TGTGCCTGGAGTCCCGGGAACACTGAAGCTTTCTTT.

The chain couples TRBV7-9 to TRBJ2-5, with 10 bases that match TRBD2. This CDR3 region has 15 residues. V gave up 5 bases and J gave up 4 bases; unmatched junction bases: 7. CDR1 SEHNR and CDR2 FQNEAQ come from the germline V gene (reference sequence). In nucleotides, the CDR3 is TGTGCCAGCAGCAGTCCTAGCGGGAGAAGAGAGACCCAGTACTTC. As protein: CASSSPSGRRETQYF.

This clone has only a few counts. The chain couples TRBV18 to TRBJ2-3, with D possibly matching TRBD2 (5 bases). V gave up 2 bases and J gave up 1 base, with 13 bases separating them. The CDR3 is made up of 16 amino acids. Germline CDR1 and CDR2: KGHSH and LQKENI. Here the CDR3 reads CASSPGSYSGTDTQYF. The CDR3 DNA reads TGTGCCAGCTCACCAGGGTCCTATAGCGGCACAGATACGCAGTATTTT.

This clone is a singleton in its sample. The chain couples TRBV7-9 to TRBJ2-5, with TRBD1 as a possible D gene (6 bases). Deletions cut 1 base from V and 5 bases from J, with 14 bases between. The CDR3 length is 15 residues. CDR1 and CDR2 (germline): SEHNR, FQNEAQ (reference sequence). The CDR3, as DNA: TGTGCCAGCAGCTTAGTCAGGGGCACCAGTGAGACCCAGTACTTC. Its protein is CASSLVRGTSETQYF.

The J gene is TRBJ2-7, the V gene TRBV6-5, with D possibly matching TRBD1 (6 bases). This CDR3 region has 16 residues. Trimming cost V 0 bases and J 4 bases, with 16 bases left between them. Germline-derived CDR1 and CDR2 are MNHEY and SVGAGI. CDR3 nucleotides: TGTGCCAGCAGTTACTCGTACAGGGCTGTCGCTTACGAGCAGTACTTC. Encoded protein: CASSYSYRAVAYEQYF.

This clone was seen a handful of times. The rearrangement uses TRBV10-3 and TRBJ1-2; TRBD1 agrees at 12 bases. This CDR3 is built from 14 residues. CDR1 ENHRY and CDR2 SYGVKD come from the germline V gene. V gave up 6 bases and J gave up 6 bases; unmatched junction bases: 5. CDR3 nucleotides: TGTGCCATCAGGGGGACAGGGGGCACCCATGGCTACACCTTC. This encodes CAIRGTGGTHGYTF.

The rearrangement links TRBV27 to TRBJ2-2, with TRBD1 matching 8 bases. V trimming: 7 bases; J trimming: 7 bases; junction bases outside the gene matches: 14. CDR1 and CDR2 from the germline V gene are MNHEY and SMNVEV (reference sequence). The CDR3 is made up of 16 amino acids. The CDR3 nucleotides read TGTGCCAGCATGCCTCCTCAGGGGGCTTTGGGCGGGGAGCTGTTTTTT. Its protein product is CASMPPQGALGGELFF.

The chain is built from TRBV27 and TRBJ1-4; D is perhaps TRBD1 (6 bases). Germline CDR1 reads MNHEY; CDR2 reads SMNVEV (reference sequence). Trimming pared 1 base from V and 8 bases from J, leaving 26 bases between. This CDR3 contains 19 residues. CDR3: CASSLWMGAGSPSEEKLFF. CDR3 DNA: TGTGCCAGCAGTTTATGGATGGGGGCCGGATCCCCAAGTGAGGAAAAACTGTTTTTT.

The chain uses TRBV7-8 and TRBJ2-5; the D is unclear. The V end lost 1 base, the J end lost 5 bases, and 14 bases lay between the germline ends. The CDR3 consists of 15 residues. Per germline, CDR1 SGHVS and CDR2 FQNEAQ. The CDR3 bases are TGTGCCAGCAGCTTAGAGAGCTTGTTCCTTGAGACCCAGTACTTC. This translates into CASSLESLFLETQYF.

The rearrangement uses TRBV27 and TRBJ2-7; 10 nucleotides align to TRBD1. CDR3 length: 14 amino acids. The ends lost 6 bases at V and 4 bases at J; junction bases unmatched: 6. Germline CDR1 reads MNHEY; CDR2 reads SMNVEV (reference sequence). In DNA, the CDR3 is TGTGCCAGCAGCACCGGGACAGGGGCTTACGAGCAGTACTTC. This codes for CASSTGTGAYEQYF.